The 16 T cell receptor beta chains reported below all come from one sample, sequenced in a study of beta chain features in type 1 diabetes. All of the isolated RNA was reverse transcribed, so expressed TCRB transcripts were sequenced. Assay: immunoSEQ multiplex PCR; the TCRdb copy retains only in-frame clones and omits some. The data contain some 700,000 clones, roughly 13% of them singletons. Broader study findings: All four CD4+ subsets of Type 1 diabetes patients contained TCRB CDR3s that were moderately but significantly shorter.

These receptors lack a known antigen. The sample comprised naive CD4+ T cells from blood. The source is a man younger than 30 with type 1 diabetes.

The genes are TRBV7-9 and TRBJ1-5, with 7 bases fitting TRBD1. The CDR3 contains 14 residues. V gave up 6 bases and J gave up 3 bases; unmatched junction bases: 5. The germline V gene has CDR1 SEHNR and CDR2 FQNEAQ (reference sequence). The CDR3: CASRRQGDNQPQHF. For the CDR3, the DNA is TGTGCCAGCAGACGACAGGGAGACAATCAGCCCCAGCATTTT.

CDR3 protein: CSVGTSGQETQYF. For the CDR3, the DNA is TGCAGCGTTGGGACTAGCGGGCAAGAGACCCAGTACTTC. The chain carries TRBV29-1 and TRBJ2-5, with 11 bases identical to TRBD2. The germline V gene has CDR1 SQVTM and CDR2 ANQGSEA. After removal of 4 bases from V and 2 bases from J, the junction contained 0 bases not matched to a gene. This CDR3 region has 13 residues.

The chain links TRBV6-1 to TRBJ1-2, with 10 bases that match TRBD1. Trimming at V came to 0 bases and at J to 4 bases, leaving 5 bases not matched to a gene. Germline CDR1 reads MNHNS; CDR2 reads SASEGT. This CDR3 comprises 16 residues. The CDR3 here is CASSEALGDRGYGYTF. CDR3 DNA sequence: TGTGCCAGCAGTGAAGCGCTTGGGGACAGGGGCTATGGCTACACCTTC.

This clone was picked up a small number of times. CDR3: CASSESAYSPLHF. The CDR3 DNA sequence: TGTGCCAGCAGTGAAAGTGCTTATTCACCCCTCCACTTT. J is TRBJ1-6 and V is TRBV2; D ambiguous. V gave up 2 bases and J gave up 8 bases, with 7 bases separating them. The CDR3 length is 13 residues. The germline CDR1 and CDR2 sequences are SNHLY and FYNNEI.

This clone turned up a few times. This rearrangement joins TRBV5-1 to TRBJ2-5; D is perhaps TRBD1 or TRBD2 (5 bases each). The ends were cut back, 0 bases at V and 2 bases at J, with 11 bases in the middle. The CDR3 consists of 15 residues. From germline, CDR1 is SGHRS and CDR2 YFSETQ. The CDR3: CASSLAGSGQETQYF. Here the CDR3 DNA reads TGCGCCAGCAGCTTGGCAGGGTCGGGACAAGAGACCCAGTACTTC.

With respect to this clone: This specimen includes other DNA sequences encoding the same CDR3. CDR3 nucleotide sequence: TGCGCCAGCAGCCAAGATCCCGGCCCCTACGAGCAGTACTTC. The encoded protein is CASSQDPGPYEQYF. The V gene is TRBV4-1, the J gene TRBJ2-7; D remains unclear. Trimming removed 0 bases at V and 2 bases at J, with 8 bases between. From germline, CDR1 is MGHRA and CDR2 YSYEKL. The CDR3 is made up of 14 amino acids.

This clone appeared a few times. The genes are TRBV6-6 and TRBJ1-6; TRBD1 aligns across 8 bases. Per germline, CDR1 MNHNY and CDR2 SVGAGI (reference sequence). The length of the CDR3 is 16 residues. Germline trimming cut 6 bases from V and 4 bases from J; bases unmatched to any gene: 8. CDR3 DNA: TGTGCCAGCAGGGCCGGGACAGGAGGATATAATTCACCCCTCCACTTT. Encoded protein: CASRAGTGGYNSPLHF.

This clone was observed a handful of times. This rearrangement joins TRBV4-2 to TRBJ1-3; D remains unclear. Germline CDR1 and CDR2: LGHNA and YNFKEQ. The CDR3 has 17 amino acids. V was shortened by 0 bases and J by 0 bases, with 12 bases between the two germline ends. CDR3 sequence reads: CASSQDLVGNSGNTIYF. In DNA form, the CDR3 reads TGTGCCAGCAGCCAAGATCTTGTCGGAAACTCTGGAAACACCATATATTTT.

The rearrangement uses TRBV6-5 and TRBJ2-7, with a weak D call TRBD1 (6 bases). The germline V gene has CDR1 MNHEY and CDR2 SVGAGI. V was shortened by 5 bases and J by 4 bases, with 15 bases between the two germline ends. CDR3 size: 14 residues. CDR3: CASSLDSPWYEQYF. CDR3 sequence (DNA): TGTGCCAGCAGTCTGGACAGCCCATGGTACGAGCAGTACTTC.

This chain uses TRBV5-1 with TRBJ2-7, with D hard to call. Germline CDR1 SGHRS, CDR2 YFSETQ. V lost 0 bases and J 0 bases, leaving 13 bases between the germline ends. This CDR3 region has 16 residues. The CDR3 reads CASSLARTEISYEQYF. The CDR3 DNA follows: TGCGCCAGCAGCTTGGCCCGGACGGAGATCTCCTACGAGCAGTACTTC.

The chain employs TRBV15 and TRBJ2-2; 7 bases are shared with TRBD1. The CDR3 consists of 16 residues. Germline CDR1 reads LNHNV; CDR2 reads YYDKDF (reference sequence). V dropped 3 bases and J dropped 1; count of bases not matched to a gene: 5. The CDR3 DNA reads as TGTGCCACCAGCAGCCGGGGACAGAGGAACACCGGGGAGCTGTTTTTT. This translates into CATSSRGQRNTGELFF. Looking up the rest from reference TRBV15 and TRBJ2-2 gives the full variable domain: DAMVIQNPRYQVTQFGKPVTLSCSQTLNHNVMYWYQQKSSQAPKLLFHYYDKDFNNEADTPDNFQSRRPNTSFCFLDIRSPGLGDTAMYLCATSSRGQRNTGELFFGEGSRLTVL.

The chain carries TRBV19 and TRBJ1-2, with 7 bases matching TRBD1. V trimming: 7 bases; J trimming: 4 bases; junction bases outside the gene matches: 9. CDR3 length: 14 residues. Looked up from germline, CDR1 is LNHDA and CDR2 is SQIVND (reference sequence). The CDR3 is CASTPQDRTYGYTF. The CDR3 nucleotides read TGTGCCAGTACCCCACAGGACAGGACCTATGGCTACACCTTC.

This clone was observed a few times. This chain links TRBV2 with TRBJ1-4; D remains unclear. The CDR3 length is 14 residues. Trimming shortened V by 4 bases and J by 5 bases, and 11 bases separated the two germline ends. Germline V lookup: CDR1 SNHLY, CDR2 FYNNEI. The CDR3 sequence: CASSVETGNEKLFF. The CDR3 bases are TGTGCCAGCAGTGTGGAGACGGGGAATGAAAAACTGTTTTTT.

This clone was seen a few times. The chain employs TRBV4-1 and TRBJ2-7; 7 bases are a match to TRBD2. The V gene end was trimmed by 3 bases and the J gene end by 0 bases; junction bases not matched to a gene: 8. Per germline, CDR1 MGHRA and CDR2 YSYEKL. The CDR3 is 16 residues long. The CDR3, as DNA: TGCGCCAGCAGCCAGGGATTGACTAGCAGCTCCTACGAGCAGTACTTC. It specifies CASSQGLTSSSYEQYF.

This clone was seen only a few times. This chain joins TRBV6-5 and TRBJ2-3, with unresolved D. Trimming pared 4 bases from V and 0 bases from J, leaving 11 bases between. The germline gives CDR1 MNHEY, CDR2 SVGAGI. The CDR3 is 15 residues long. CDR3 amino acids: CASSWTLGSTDTQYF. As DNA, the CDR3 is TGTGCCAGCAGTTGGACCCTAGGCAGCACAGATACGCAGTATTTT.

This clone was seen only once. V and J are TRBV19 and TRBJ2-7, with a tentative D call TRBD2 (5 bases). CDR1 is LNHDA, CDR2 SQIVND, per germline (reference sequence). CDR3 length: 15 residues. Trimming removed 6 bases at V and 4 bases at J, with 19 bases between. The CDR3 DNA follows: TGTGCCAGTAGGGCCCGGGGAGATGGGAGTTACGAGCAGTACTTC. Translating gives CASRARGDGSYEQYF.